Listed below are T cell receptor beta chains from one sample, sequenced in a study of cytomegalovirus exposure and HLA in healthy donors. Method: immunoSEQ multiplex PCR; TCRdb's copy keeps in-frame clones and lacks some. The table lists about 78,000 clones, around 82% of them singletons. Sequencing input: PBMCs. These receptors all come from a male donor in good health and CMV-seronegative. Both conserved end residues are part of each CDR3. A D gene is named only where the DNA matches it firmly. Clone size is shown for a subset of rows, as once, few, many or a class of expanded clone.

size	D	V	J	CDR3	DNA
NA	TRBD1	TRBV6-1	TRBJ1-2	CASSESGQGSYGHTF	TGTGCCAGCAGTGAGTCCGGACAGGGTAGCTATGGCCACACCTTC
NA	TRBD2	TRBV27	TRBJ2-2	CASSFRFRGLAENTGELFF	TGTGCCAGCAGTTTTAGGTTTAGGGGACTAGCGGAGAACACCGGGGAGCTGTTTTTT
NA	TRBD1	TRBV2	TRBJ1-5	CASSAQGGGNQPQNF	TGTGCCAGCAGCGCTCAGGGGGGAGGCAATCAGCCCCAGAATTTT
NA	TRBD2	TRBV28	TRBJ2-3	CASSSPGLAGEDTQYF	TGTGCCAGCAGTTCTCCGGGACTAGCGGGGGAGGATACGCAGTATTTT
NA	NA	TRBV9	TRBJ1-1	CASSVGGGGGTEAFF	TGTGCCAGCAGCGTAGGGGGGGGTGGAGGCACTGAAGCTTTCTTT
once	NA	TRBV19	TRBJ1-5	CASSIRENQPQHF	TGTGCCAGTAGTATCAGGGAAAATCAGCCCCAGCATTTT
NA	NA	TRBV28	TRBJ2-5	CASSNIETQYF	TGTGCCAGCAGCAACATAGAGACCCAGTACTTC
NA	TRBD2	TRBV7-2	TRBJ2-5	CASSKWTSGEETQYF	TGTGCCAGCAGCAAGTGGACTAGCGGGGAAGAGACCCAGTACTTC
NA	TRBD1	TRBV5-8	TRBJ2-7	CASSLRPPGQGYEQYF	TGTGCCAGCAGCTTGAGGCCACCGGGACAGGGGTACGAGCAGTACTTC
NA	NA	TRBV5-1	TRBJ2-3	CASSLVFPGTDTQYF	TGCGCCAGCAGCTTGGTATTCCCGGGTACAGATACGCAGTATTTT
NA	NA	TRBV30	TRBJ1-3	CAWSTRGASGNTIYF	TGTGCCTGGAGCACCAGGGGCGCATCTGGAAACACCATATATTTT
once	TRBD1	TRBV6-1	TRBJ1-1	CASSEDRETEAFF	TGTGCCAGCAGTGAGGACAGGGAGACTGAAGCTTTCTTT
NA	TRBD2	TRBV4-2	TRBJ2-7	CASSQDSSGDEQYF	TGTGCCAGCAGCCAAGACTCTAGCGGGGACGAGCAGTACTTC
NA	NA	TRBV11-3	TRBJ1-1	CASSPGGGRTEAFF	TGTGCCAGCAGCCCCGGGGGAGGGCGGACTGAAGCTTTCTTT
few	TRBD2	TRBV5-1	TRBJ2-7	CASSVGTSGVEQYF	TGCGCCAGCAGCGTAGGGACTAGCGGGGTCGAGCAGTACTTC
NA	TRBD1	TRBV9	TRBJ1-2	CASSVIGQGAVNYGYTF	TGTGCCAGCAGCGTAATAGGACAGGGGGCTGTCAACTATGGCTACACCTTC
NA	TRBD1	TRBV7-2	TRBJ2-3	CASSRVGTEIRGTQYF	TGTGCCAGCAGCCGCGTAGGGACAGAGATCCGGGGTACGCAGTATTTT
NA	NA	TRBV29-1	TRBJ1-1	CSVEKAQGTEAFF	TGCAGCGTTGAAAAAGCACAGGGCACTGAAGCTTTCTTT
once	TRBD1	TRBV5-3	TRBJ2-5	CARSCCWDRRQETQYF	TGTGCCAGAAGTTGTTGTTGGGACAGGCGACAAGAGACCCAGTACTTC
NA	NA	TRBV7-8	TRBJ1-1	CASSPTEMNTEAFF	TGTGCCAGCAGCCCAACAGAAATGAACACTGAAGCTTTCTTT
NA	TRBD2	TRBV7-2	TRBJ2-7	CASSSTSGRCEQYF	TGTGCCAGCAGCTCGACTAGCGGGAGGTGCGAGCAGTACTTC
few	TRBD2	TRBV7-3	TRBJ2-2	CASSPRAGVETGELFF	TGTGCCAGCAGCCCAAGAGCGGGAGTGGAGACCGGGGAGCTGTTTTTT
NA	TRBD2	TRBV11-3	TRBJ2-2	CASSRASGSTGELFF	TGTGCCAGCAGCCGAGCTAGCGGCTCAACCGGGGAGCTGTTTTTT
NA	NA	TRBV29-1	TRBJ1-1	CSVRDVRNTEAFF	TGCAGCGTGCGGGACGTACGGAACACTGAAGCTTTCTTT
once	TRBD2	TRBV7-2	TRBJ2-3	CASSFTSGGRIDTQYF	TGTGCCAGCAGCTTTACTAGCGGGGGGCGAATAGATACGCAGTATTTT
NA	NA	TRBV4-2	TRBJ2-1	CASSHWDKNNEQFF	TGTGCCAGCAGCCATTGGGACAAGAACAATGAGCAGTTCTTC
NA	TRBD1	TRBV9	TRBJ2-6	CASSPSPGTGAGANVLTF	TGTGCCAGCAGCCCTAGTCCCGGGACAGGGGCTGGGGCCAACGTCCTGACTTTC
NA	TRBD1	TRBV7-6	TRBJ2-2	CASSPRTGSNTGELFF	TGTGCCAGCAGCCCCAGGACAGGATCGAACACCGGGGAGCTGTTTTTT
NA	TRBD1	TRBV5-1	TRBJ1-5	CASSPDRGSNQPQHF	TGCGCCAGCAGCCCGGACAGGGGAAGCAATCAGCCCCAGCATTTT
NA	NA	TRBV7-9	TRBJ2-7	CASSLTVDTYEQYF	TGTGCCAGCAGCTTGACAGTTGATACCTACGAGCAGTACTTC
NA	TRBD2	TRBV11-3	TRBJ2-3	CASSLGSGASTDTQYF	TGTGCCAGCAGCTTGGGTAGCGGGGCTAGCACAGATACGCAGTATTTT
once	TRBD2	TRBV5-4	TRBJ2-2	CASSSTGTMGGELFF	TGTGCCAGCAGCTCAACCGGGACTATGGGCGGGGAGCTGTTTTTT
NA	TRBD1	TRBV6-5	TRBJ2-7	CASSKNRGPGAEQYF	TGTGCCAGCAGTAAGAACAGGGGCCCAGGGGCCGAGCAGTACTTC
NA	NA	TRBV28	TRBJ2-7	CASSAFGRDEQYF	TGTGCCAGCAGTGCGTTTGGTCGGGACGAGCAGTACTTC
NA	TRBD2	TRBV2	TRBJ2-5	CASGGTSGRRETQYF	TGTGCCAGCGGAGGGACTAGCGGGAGGAGAGAGACCCAGTACTTC
NA	NA	TRBV7-2	TRBJ2-3	CASSQQGAASTDTQYF	TGTGCCAGCAGCCAGCAAGGGGCAGCTAGCACAGATACGCAGTATTTT
NA	NA	TRBV10-2	TRBJ1-5	CASSESGGRQPQHF	TGCGCCAGCAGTGAGTCAGGGGGTAGGCAGCCCCAGCATTTT
NA	NA	TRBV5-6	TRBJ1-2	CASTRQAVYGYTF	TGTGCCAGCACGCGACAGGCGGTCTATGGCTACACCTTC
NA	NA	TRBV5-4	TRBJ2-7	CASSPLGGLTYEQYF	TGTGCCAGCAGCCCCCTCGGGGGACTTACCTACGAGCAGTACTTC
once	TRBD1	TRBV28	TRBJ1-2	CASNPTGQGRNYGYTF	TGTGCCAGCAATCCGACTGGACAGGGGCGAAACTATGGCTACACCTTC
NA	NA	TRBV7-2	TRBJ2-1	CASSLEDEQFF	TGTGCCAGCAGCTTGGAGGATGAGCAGTTCTTC
NA	NA	TRBV5-1	TRBJ1-2	CASRQTDGGGYGYPF	TGCGCCAGCCGCCAAACCGACGGGGGGGGATATGGCTACCCCTTC
NA	TRBD1	TRBV6-5	TRBJ2-7	CASSYSGQGAYEQYF	TGTGCCAGCAGTTACTCCGGACAGGGGGCCTACGAGCAGTACTTC
NA	NA	TRBV5-1	TRBJ2-7	CASSPRLAHTYEQYF	TGCGCCAGCAGCCCCAGACTGGCGCACACATACGAGCAGTACTTC
NA	NA	TRBV4-1	TRBJ1-2	CASSQVGRQRGYTF	TGCGCCAGCAGCCAAGTGGGTCGTCAGCGGGGCTACACCTTC
NA	TRBD2	TRBV7-9	TRBJ2-7	CASSQTSGREQYF	TGTGCCAGCAGCCAAACTAGCGGGCGCGAGCAGTACTTC
NA	TRBD1	TRBV19	TRBJ1-2	CASIPGTVGVFGYTF	TGTGCCAGTATCCCTGGGACAGTGGGAGTTTTTGGCTACACCTTC
NA	NA	TRBV5-4	TRBJ2-1	CASSLNGVGEQFF	TGTGCCAGCAGCCTAAACGGGGTCGGGGAGCAGTTCTTC
NA	NA	TRBV29-1	TRBJ2-7	CSVLTGTTNYEQYF	TGCAGCGTTTTAACCGGGACAACTAACTACGAGCAGTACTTC
few	TRBD1	TRBV5-4	TRBJ1-4	CASSSGQGNEKLFF	TGTGCCAGCAGCTCTGGACAGGGGAATGAAAAACTGTTTTTT
NA	TRBD1	TRBV6-1	TRBJ2-7	CASIPGGQGRNEQYF	TGTGCCAGCATTCCTGGGGGACAGGGACGGAACGAGCAGTACTTC
NA	NA	TRBV10-3	TRBJ2-1	CAITNNNEQFF	TGTGCCATCACCAACAACAATGAGCAGTTCTTC
NA	TRBD1	TRBV6-1	TRBJ1-2	CASSRDRAYGYTF	TGTGCCAGCAGTCGGGACAGGGCCTATGGCTACACCTTC
NA	NA	TRBV5-1	TRBJ2-3	CASSLVAQTHFTDTQYF	TGCGCCAGCAGCTTGGTCGCACAGACCCATTTCACAGATACGCAGTATTTT
NA	TRBD2	TRBV27	TRBJ2-1	CASSFGGGAYNEQFF	TGTGCCAGCAGTTTTGGCGGGGGGGCCTACAATGAGCAGTTCTTC
NA	NA	TRBV27	TRBJ2-7	CASSFGAGIVYEQYF	TGTGCCAGCAGTTTTGGGGCAGGGATAGTCTACGAGCAGTACTTC
NA	NA	TRBV6-6	TRBJ2-1	CASSQYSYNEQFF	TGTGCCAGCAGTCAGTACTCCTACAATGAGCAGTTCTTC
NA	NA	TRBV7-2	TRBJ2-2	CASSLNGAGELFF	TGTGCCAGCAGCTTAAACGGGGCCGGGGAGCTGTTTTTT
NA	NA	TRBV11-2	TRBJ1-1	CASSLGQGNTEAFF	TGTGCCAGCAGCTTAGGGCAGGGGAACACTGAAGCTTTCTTT
few	NA	TRBV7-9	TRBJ2-7	CASTTGKGQIGINYEQYF	TGTGCCAGCACAACGGGAAAAGGACAGATAGGAATTAACTACGAGCAGTACTTC